One and the same sample provided the 11 T cell receptor beta chains below, sequenced in a study of cytomegalovirus exposure and HLA in healthy donors. PCR involved 60 Vbeta and 13 Jbeta primers. Method: immunoSEQ multiplex PCR; TCRdb's copy keeps in-frame clones and lacks some. This table holds around 120,000 clones, 65% to 90% found once. Sequencing was performed on PBMCs. The receptors derive from a girl aged 2-10 years in good health and CMV-seronegative.

This clone was seen only a few times. The chain is built from TRBV6-5 and TRBJ1-2; tentative D call: TRBD1 (6 bases). Trimming took off 2 bases at V and 4 bases at J, with 11 bases between the two ends. The CDR3 has 14 residues. The germline gives CDR1 MNHEY, CDR2 SVGAGI. The CDR3 coding sequence is TGTGCCAGCAGTTACGGTCCGACAGGCTATGGCTACACCTTC. Its translation: CASSYGPTGYGYTF.

J is TRBJ2-7 and V is TRBV7-9, with 8 positions matching TRBD1. The CDR3 runs 16 residues. Trimming removed 5 bases from V and 0 bases from J; junction bases left unmatched: 9. Germline V lookup: CDR1 SEHNR, CDR2 FQNEAQ (reference sequence). DNA for the CDR3: TGTGCCAGCAGCGACCGGGACAGGCTTTTCTCCTACGAGCAGTACTTC. Its protein is CASSDRDRLFSYEQYF. Supplemented by reference TRBV7-9 and TRBJ2-7, the full variable domain reads DTGVSQNPRHKITKRGQNVTFRCDPISEHNRLYWYRQTLGQGPEFLTYFQNEAQLEKSRLLSDRFSAERPKGSFSTLEIQRTEQGDSAMYLCASSDRDRLFSYEQYFGPGTRLTVT.

The chain uses TRBV30 and TRBJ2-7, with 7 positions matching TRBD1. Germline V gives CDR1 GTSNPN, CDR2 SVGIG (reference sequence). With V trimmed by 4 bases and J by 3 bases, 6 bases remained unmatched. This CDR3 has 13 amino acids. CDR3 in DNA: TGTGCCTGGAAACACAGGGGTAGCTACGAGCAGTACTTC. Translation gives CAWKHRGSYEQYF.

V and J are TRBV4-2 and TRBJ2-1; TRBD2 agrees at 9 bases. V lost 1 base to trimming and J lost 3 bases; unmatched junction nucleotides: 1. There are 15 residues in the CDR3. Germline V gives CDR1 LGHNA, CDR2 YNFKEQ. The chain's CDR3 is CASSQGLADYNEQFF. The CDR3, as DNA: TGTGCCAGCAGCCAAGGACTAGCGGACTACAATGAGCAGTTCTTC.

This clone showed up just a few times. The V gene is TRBV5-1, the J gene TRBJ1-1; possible D gene TRBD1, 6 bases. Germline CDR1 and CDR2: SGHRS and YFSETQ. This CDR3 region has 16 residues. The V and J ends lost 0 bases and 0 bases respectively, with 12 bases between them. This CDR3 reads CASSLDWGQMNTEAFF. The CDR3 DNA is TGCGCCAGCAGCTTGGATTGGGGGCAAATGAACACTGAAGCTTTCTTT.

The chain joins TRBV6-5 to TRBJ2-3; 11 bases map to TRBD1. Germline CDR1 is MNHEY and CDR2 is SVGAGI. With V trimmed by 4 bases and J by 4 bases, 7 bases remained unmatched. CDR3 size: 16 residues. DNA of the CDR3: TGTGCCAGCAGTTCGCCTAGGACAGGGGGCGCAGATACGCAGTATTTT. This sequence encodes CASSSPRTGGADTQYF.

The chain recombines TRBV4-3 with TRBJ2-3; a possible D gene is TRBD2 (5 bases). V dropped 4 bases and J dropped 3 bases, with 17 bases sitting between them. Germline values: CDR1 LGHNA, CDR2 YSLEER. The CDR3 extends over 16 amino acids. The CDR3 protein is CASSPELGGATDTQYF. CDR3 sequence (DNA): TGCGCCAGCAGCCCTGAGCTCGGAGGTGCTACAGATACGCAGTATTTT.

The V gene is TRBV4-2, the J gene TRBJ2-2; D not certain. This CDR3 is 10 amino acids long. The V and J ends lost 4 bases and 13 bases respectively, with 7 bases between them. Germline loops: CDR1 LGHNA, CDR2 YNFKEQ. The CDR3 bases are TGTGCCAGCAGCCCTCTCGGGCTGTTTTTT. This codes for CASSPLGLFF.

This chain links TRBV7-2 with TRBJ1-1; no definite D call. The CDR3 is 13 amino acids. CDR1 is SGHTA, CDR2 FQGNSA, per germline. V gave up 4 bases and J gave up 0 bases, with 6 bases separating them. The CDR3 loop reads CASSSTLNTEAFF. Written as DNA, the CDR3 is TGTGCCAGCAGCTCGACTTTGAACACTGAAGCTTTCTTT.

V usage is TRBV10-3 and J usage is TRBJ2-7, with 7 bases matching TRBD1. The germline V gene encodes CDR1 ENHRY and CDR2 SYGVKD. The V gene end was trimmed by 10 bases and the J gene end by 5 bases; junction bases not matched to a gene: 8. The CDR3 totals 12 residues. The CDR3 loop is CATWTGLDEQYF. As DNA, the CDR3 is TGTGCCACCTGGACAGGATTGGACGAGCAGTACTTC.

This clone was picked up one time. The chain has TRBV5-8 and TRBJ1-1; D uncertain. Trimming pared 1 base from V and 1 base from J, leaving 5 bases between. Germline loops: CDR1 SGHTS, CDR2 YDEGEE. The CDR3 sequence is 13 residues long. The CDR3 reads CASSLSRNTEAFF. The CDR3 region has the DNA TGTGCCAGCAGCTTGTCCAGGAACACTGAAGCTTTCTTT.